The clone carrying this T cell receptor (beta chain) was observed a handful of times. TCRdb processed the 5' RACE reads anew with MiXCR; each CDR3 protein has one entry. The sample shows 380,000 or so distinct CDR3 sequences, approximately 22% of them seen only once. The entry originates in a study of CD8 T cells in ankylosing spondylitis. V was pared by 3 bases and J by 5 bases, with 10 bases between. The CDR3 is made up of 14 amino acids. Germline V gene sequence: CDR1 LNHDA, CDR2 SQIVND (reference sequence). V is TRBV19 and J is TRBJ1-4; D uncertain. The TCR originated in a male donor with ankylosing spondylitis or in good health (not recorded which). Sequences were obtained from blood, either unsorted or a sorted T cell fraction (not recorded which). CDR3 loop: CASSIGPINEKLFF. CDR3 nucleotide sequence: TGTGCCAGTAGTATCGGTCCAATCAATGAAAAACTGTTTTTT.